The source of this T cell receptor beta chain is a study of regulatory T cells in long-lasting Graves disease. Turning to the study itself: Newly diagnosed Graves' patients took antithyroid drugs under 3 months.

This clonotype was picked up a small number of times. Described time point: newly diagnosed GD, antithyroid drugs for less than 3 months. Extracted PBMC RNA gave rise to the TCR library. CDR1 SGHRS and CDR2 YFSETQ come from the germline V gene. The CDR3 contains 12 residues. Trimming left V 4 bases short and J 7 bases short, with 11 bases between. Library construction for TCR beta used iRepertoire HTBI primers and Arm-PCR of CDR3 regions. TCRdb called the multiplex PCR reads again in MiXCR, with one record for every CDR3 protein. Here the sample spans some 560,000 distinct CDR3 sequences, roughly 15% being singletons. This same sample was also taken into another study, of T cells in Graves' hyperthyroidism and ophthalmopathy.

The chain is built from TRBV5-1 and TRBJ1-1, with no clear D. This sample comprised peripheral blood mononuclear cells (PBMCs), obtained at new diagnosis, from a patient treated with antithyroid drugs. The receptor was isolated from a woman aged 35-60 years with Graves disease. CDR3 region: CASSADGREAFF. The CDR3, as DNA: TGCGCCAGCAGCGCGGATGGACGTGAAGCTTTCTTT.